The 23 T cell receptor beta chains below all came from one sample that was sequenced in a study of blood T cell repertoires in COVID-19. Here immunoSEQ multiplex PCR was the method, and the copy in TCRdb shows in-frame clones only, minus some. The table lists around 250,000 clones, about nine tenths of them singletons. What was sequenced was peripheral blood. These receptors all stem from a man aged 25 to 40 who had recovered from COVID-19.

The rearrangement joins TRBV6-5 to TRBJ2-5; TRBD1 agrees at 8 bases. Germline lookup yields CDR1 MNHEY and CDR2 SVGAGI. J was trimmed by 1 base and V by 6 bases; bases with no gene match: 1. This CDR3 comprises 13 residues. The CDR3 nucleotides are TGTGCCAGCAGAGGGACAGGCCAAGAGACCCAGTACTTC. This codes for CASRGTGQETQYF.

The chain combines TRBV5-1 with TRBJ2-7; TRBD1 matches 9 bases. The CDR3 runs to 15 residues. Germline assignment: CDR1 SGHRS and CDR2 YFSETQ. Losses at the gene ends were 4 bases for V and 4 bases for J; bases not matched to a gene: 9. CDR3 sequence reads: CASSEPGTGSYEQYF. CDR3 in DNA: TGCGCCAGCAGCGAACCCGGGACAGGGAGTTACGAGCAGTACTTC. The whole variable domain, remainder taken from reference TRBV5-1 and TRBJ2-7, is KAGVTQTPRYLIKTRGQQVTLSCSPISGHRSVSWYQQTPGQGLQFLFEYFSETQRNKGNFPGRFSGRQFSNSRSEMNVSTLELGDSALYLCASSEPGTGSYEQYFGPGTRLTVT.

This chain joins TRBV5-4 and TRBJ1-6, with a tentative D call TRBD1 (5 bases). Germline lookup yields CDR1 SGHNT and CDR2 YYREEE (reference sequence). There are 15 residues in the CDR3. Trimming removed 0 bases from V and 3 bases from J, with 7 bases in between. The CDR3 region has the DNA TGTGCCAGCAGCTTGGCCCAGGGCTATAATTCACCCCTCCACTTT. This translates into CASSLAQGYNSPLHF. The whole variable domain, remainder taken from reference TRBV5-4 and TRBJ1-6, is ETGVTQSPTHLIKTRGQQVTLRCSSQSGHNTVSWYQQALGQGPQFIFQYYREEENGRGNFPPRFSGLQFPNYSSELNVNALELDDSALYLCASSLAQGYNSPLHFGNGTRLTVT.

This sequence joins TRBV5-5 and TRBJ1-1; D is undetermined. This CDR3 is 12 amino acids long. CDR1 SGHKS and CDR2 YYEKEE come from the germline V gene (reference sequence). V was shortened by 1 base and J by 5 bases, with 6 bases between the two germline ends. CDR3 DNA sequence: TGTGCCAGCAGCTTGTTGCGAACTGAAGCTTTCTTT. It translates to CASSLLRTEAFF.

CDR3 nucleotide sequence: TGTGCCAGCAGTTTCTACTACGAGCAGTACTTC. It is translated as CASSFYYEQYF. The chain carries TRBV28 and TRBJ2-7; D not resolved. From germline, CDR1 is MDHEN and CDR2 SYDVKM. Deletions cut 3 bases from V and 3 bases from J, with 3 bases between. CDR3 length equals 11 residues.

This sequence joins TRBV19 and TRBJ1-6; D is unresolved. The V and J ends lost 6 bases and 0 bases respectively, with 6 bases between them. Germline CDR1 reads LNHDA; CDR2 reads SQIVND (reference sequence). The length of the CDR3 is 14 residues. The chain's CDR3 is CASRPGSYNSPLHF. CDR3 nucleotides: TGTGCCAGTAGGCCCGGCTCCTATAATTCACCCCTCCACTTT.

As to this clone: The sample holds other DNA sequences that translate to the same CDR3. The chain recombines TRBV13 with TRBJ1-2; weak D call: TRBD1 (6 bases). CDR1 is PRHDT, CDR2 FYEKMQ, per germline (reference sequence). CDR3 length: 14 amino acids. The V end was cut by 3 bases, the J end by 4 bases, with 12 bases between. CDR3 bases: TGTGCCAGCAGCTTCAGGGGCGATTCCTATGGCTACACCTTC. Its protein is CASSFRGDSYGYTF.

This chain uses TRBV7-9 with TRBJ1-4; TRBD1 might be the D (5 bases). This CDR3 has 14 amino acids. Per germline, CDR1 SEHNR and CDR2 FQNEAQ (reference sequence). With 3 bases removed from V and 8 bases from J, the gap between germline ends came to 13 bases. In nucleotides, the CDR3 is TGTGCCAGCAGCTTCCAGGGCGCTGGAGAAAAACTGTTTTTT. Translation gives CASSFQGAGEKLFF.

V and J are TRBV4-1 and TRBJ1-3; TRBD1 might be the D (6 bases). V gave up 3 bases and J gave up 2 bases, with 11 bases separating them. Germline V gene data show CDR1 as MGHRA and CDR2 as YSYEKL. The CDR3 consists of 15 residues. In nucleotides, the CDR3 is TGCGCCAGCAGCCACCCGGGACACACTGGAAACACCATATATTTT. Protein sequence: CASSHPGHTGNTIYF.

This chain joins TRBV21-1 and TRBJ2-1; the table's D call TRBD1 went unverified against the DNA. TRBV21-1 is listed as a pseudogene. The CDR3 runs to 14 residues. The CDR3 spells CASKRDRGYNEQFF. The DNA for the CDR3 is TGTGCCAGCAAGAGGGACAGGGGATACAATGAGCAGTTCTTC.

The rearrangement uses TRBV27 and TRBJ2-1, with a possible D match to TRBD1 (6 bases). The germline V and J ends were trimmed by 2 bases and 13 bases, with 18 bases remaining between them. The CDR3 length is 14 residues. CDR1 and CDR2 (germline): MNHEY, SMNVEV (reference sequence). The CDR3 here is CASSLKGQGPHQFF. CDR3 in DNA: TGTGCCAGCAGTTTAAAGGGACAAGGGCCCCACCAGTTCTTC.

The chain couples TRBV18 to TRBJ1-1, with D possibly matching TRBD1 (5 bases). CDR1 KGHSH and CDR2 LQKENI come from the germline V gene. The CDR3 is made up of 13 amino acids. V lost 8 bases and J lost 3, with 13 bases in between. In DNA, the CDR3 is TGTGCCAGCACTGGGGGGGTGGACACTGAAGCTTTCTTT. It is translated as CASTGGVDTEAFF. Full variable domain (remainder filled in from reference TRBV18 and TRBJ1-1): NAGVMQNPRHLVRRRGQEARLRCSPMKGHSHVYWYRQLPEEGLKFMVYLQKENIIDESGMPKERFSAEFPKEGPSILRIQQVVRGDSAAYFCASTGGVDTEAFFGQGTRLTVV.

This chain uses TRBV5-1 with TRBJ2-1; 14 nucleotides agree with TRBD2. The germline gives CDR1 SGHRS, CDR2 YFSETQ. The CDR3 contains 18 residues. J gave up 0 bases and V 0 bases, and 2 bases lay outside the gene matches. This CDR3 reads CASSLGLAGGFSYNEQFF. The CDR3 DNA sequence: TGCGCCAGCAGCTTGGGACTAGCGGGGGGGTTCTCCTACAATGAGCAGTTCTTC.

This chain joins TRBV29-1 and TRBJ2-6, with D perhaps TRBD2 (6 bases). CDR3 length: 15 residues. V dropped 6 bases and J dropped 2 bases, with 14 bases sitting between them. Germline V gene sequence: CDR1 SQVTM, CDR2 ANQGSEA. DNA for the CDR3: TGCAGCGTGGACATCGGAGGGGCTGGGGCCAACGTCCTGACTTTC. Protein product: CSVDIGGAGANVLTF.

This clone was detected ten times or more. The chain employs TRBV30 and TRBJ1-2; a possible D gene is TRBD1 (5 bases). V was shortened by 5 bases and J by 4 bases, with 14 bases between the two germline ends. CDR3 length: 13 residues. Germline assignment: CDR1 GTSNPN and CDR2 SVGIG (reference sequence). The CDR3 region is CAWAGQGGYGYTF. The CDR3 DNA is TGTGCCTGGGCCGGGCAGGGCGGCTATGGCTACACCTTC.

On this clone: The junction shows a germline mismatch at one end, possibly a read error. The chain recombines TRBV6-5 with TRBJ1-1; TRBD1 might be the D (6 bases). This CDR3 region has 13 residues. Germline V CDR1 and CDR2: MNHEY, SVGAGI. The CDR3, as DNA: TGTGCCAGCAGTTACTCCCCGGCCCAGGGGAGAAAGTTC. Translated, it gives CASSYSPAQGRKF.

The J gene is TRBJ2-7, the V gene TRBV6-5, with no clear D. Germline-derived CDR1 and CDR2 are MNHEY and SVGAGI. The V end was cut by 10 bases, the J end by 8 bases, with 12 bases between. The CDR3 contains 10 residues. CDR3 DNA: TGTGCCACAGGCTCCCAACAGCAGTACTTC. Amino acid sequence: CATGSQQQYF.

The rearrangement links TRBV5-1 to TRBJ2-3, with D uncertain. Germline values: CDR1 SGHRS, CDR2 YFSETQ. The CDR3 is made up of 15 amino acids. Trimming shortened V by 2 bases and J by 0 bases, and 10 bases separated the two germline ends. The DNA of the CDR3 is TGCGCCAGCAGCTTAGGTTCCGGGAGCACAGATACGCAGTATTTT. Amino acid sequence: CASSLGSGSTDTQYF.

This clone came up once. The CDR3 sequence is CASALGTPRGQPQHF. In nucleotides, the CDR3 is TGTGCTAGTGCCCTTGGAACACCTCGAGGTCAGCCCCAGCATTTT. The chain recombines TRBV12-5 with TRBJ1-5; D remains ambiguous. The CDR3 totals 15 residues. Trimming took 7 bases from V and 6 from J, leaving 19 bases between them. Per the germline V gene, CDR1 is LGHNT and CDR2 is FRNRAP.

In this sample, this clone turned up once. The chain employs TRBV20-1 and TRBJ1-1; perhaps TRBD1 as D (6 bases). V was pared by 3 bases and J by 0 bases, with 14 bases between. The CDR3 extends over 15 amino acids. CDR1 is DFQATT, CDR2 SNEGSKA, per germline (reference sequence). The CDR3 DNA follows: TGCAGTGCTAGTAGGGGGGGGCAGGTGAACACTGAAGCTTTCTTT. It specifies CSASRGGQVNTEAFF.

This clone qualifies as medium-sized. The chain joins TRBV24-1 to TRBJ2-7, with D possibly TRBD1 on 6 matching bases. CDR3 size: 13 residues. The V gene's germline CDR1 is KGHDR and CDR2 SFDVKD. Deletions cut 4 bases from V and 5 bases from J, with 11 bases between. CDR3 protein: CATSETNRDEQYF. CDR3 coding DNA: TGTGCCACCAGTGAAACTAACAGGGACGAGCAGTACTTC.

This chain joins TRBV5-1 and TRBJ2-1, with 9 positions matching TRBD2. This CDR3 spans 15 amino acids. Germline CDR1 SGHRS, CDR2 YFSETQ. J was trimmed by 8 bases and V by 4 bases; bases with no gene match: 10. This CDR3 reads CASSPGAGGPHEQFF. The CDR3 coding sequence is TGCGCCAGCAGCCCTGGGGCGGGGGGGCCCCATGAGCAGTTCTTC.

The CDR3, as DNA: TGCGCCAGCAGCCCCGGGACAGGGAGGAATTCACCCCTCCACTTT. This encodes CASSPGTGRNSPLHF. This chain links TRBV4-3 with TRBJ1-6; 9 bases are a match to TRBD1. V was pared by 4 bases and J by 7 bases, with 5 bases of the junction left unmatched. CDR1 is LGHNA and CDR2 is YSLEER in the germline V gene. This CDR3 has 15 residues.